This T cell receptor beta chain was obtained from a study of T cell repertoires in cytomegalovirus infection. Overall study results and limits: Dominant in the ex vivo response were TCR beta clonotypes restricted by HLA-C and specific for CMV.

TCRdb re-derived calls from the reads in MiXCR, one entry per CDR3 protein. The sample yields just over 300,000 distinct CDR3 sequences, about a sixth seen once. CDR3 length: 17 amino acids. Per the germline V gene, CDR1 is MNHEY and CDR2 is SVGEGT. V trimming: 5 bases; J trimming: 0 bases; junction bases outside the gene matches: 7. Many counts were recorded for this clonotype. The antigen remains undetermined. This chain joins TRBV6-2 or TRBV6-3 and TRBJ1-5; 10 positions match TRBD1. The specimen sequenced was PBMCs. The clonotype was recovered from a human donor in good health (CMV status not recorded). Some clones in this sample may be carry-over from other donors' samples. The CDR3 protein is CASSTRTGGGSNQPQHF. In nucleotides, the CDR3 is TGTGCCAGCAGTACCCGGACAGGGGGGGGTAGCAATCAGCCCCAGCATTTT.